Listed below are T cell receptor beta chains from one sample, sequenced in a study of OX40 agonist ivuxolimab in advanced cancers. Sequencing was performed with immunoSEQ multiplex PCR; in TCRdb, only in-frame clones are kept and a portion is missing. Among some 57,000 clones listed, 90% were seen once. The starting material was CD4+ or CD8+ T cells sorted from blood, obtained in a trial of the OX40 agonist ivuxolimab. The source of these receptors is an adult with an advanced solid tumor such as melanoma, head and neck, liver or kidney cancer. CDR3s include the opening cysteine and the closing phenylalanine or tryptophan. D genes are given only for firm matches. Size values are once, few and many counts, or a class for expanded clones, and some rows have none.

CDR3 protein	CDR3 DNA	clone size	D gene	V gene	J gene
CASSDSPYEQYF	TGTGCCAGCTCTGACAGCCCCTACGAGCAGTACTTC	-	-	TRBV6-1	TRBJ2-7
CASSDLGAYEQYF	TGTGCCAGCAGTGATCTGGGGGCCTACGAGCAGTACTTC	-	-	TRBV2	TRBJ2-7
CALRFDTEAFF	TGTGCCCTGCGGTTTGACACTGAAGCTTTCTTT	-	-	TRBV6-6	TRBJ1-1
CASSSRAGHQPQHF	TGTGCCAGCAGTTCCCGGGCGGGGCATCAGCCCCAGCATTTT	-	-	TRBV28	TRBJ1-5
CASTVQSSYNEQFF	TGTGCCAGCACTGTTCAGAGCTCCTACAATGAGCAGTTCTTC	once	-	TRBV2	TRBJ2-1
CASSPGTGKVQPQHF	TGTGCCAGCAGCCCGGGGACAGGGAAAGTTCAGCCCCAGCATTTT	-	TRBD1	TRBV7-2	TRBJ1-5
CASSTDSHPTYEQYF	TGTGCCAGCAGCACAGACTCCCACCCCACCTACGAGCAGTACTTC	-	-	TRBV14	TRBJ2-7
CASSLRSTDTQYF	TGTGCCAGCAGCCTCAGGAGCACAGATACGCAGTATTTT	-	-	TRBV11-3	TRBJ2-3
CASSLQVQGSYEQYF	TGTGCCAGCAGTCTACAAGTTCAGGGTTCCTACGAGCAGTACTTC	-	-	TRBV6-5	TRBJ2-7
CASSVGGQPLRYTF	TGTGCCAGCAGCGTAGGGGGACAGCCGCTGCGCTACACCTTC	-	TRBD1	TRBV9	TRBJ1-2
CAIRGGLAGVPDEQYF	TGTGCCATCAGGGGGGGACTAGCGGGAGTCCCCGACGAGCAGTACTTC	-	TRBD2	TRBV10-3	TRBJ2-7
CAISEDRGIYGYTF	TGTGCCATCAGTGAGGACAGGGGGATCTATGGCTACACCTTC	-	TRBD1	TRBV10-3	TRBJ1-2
CASRLLTGRSYNEQFF	TGTGCCAGCAGACTTCTGACGGGCCGCTCCTACAATGAGCAGTTCTTC	-	-	TRBV27	TRBJ2-1
CASSNLDLNYGYTF	TGTGCCAGTAGTAATCTAGACCTAAACTATGGCTACACCTTC	-	-	TRBV19	TRBJ1-2
CASSIKANEKLFF	TGCGCCAGTAGTATAAAAGCTAATGAAAAACTGTTTTTT	-	-	TRBV5-1	TRBJ1-4
CASSPGTGREKLFF	TGTGCCAGCAGCCCGGGGACAGGGAGAGAAAAACTGTTTTTT	-	TRBD1	TRBV5-4	TRBJ1-4
CASSAEGSTEAFF	TGTGCCAGCAGTGCTGAGGGGAGCACTGAAGCTTTCTTT	-	-	TRBV2	TRBJ1-1
CASSAGISGNTIYF	TGTGCCAGCAGCGCAGGGATTTCTGGAAACACCATATATTTT	-	-	TRBV11-2	TRBJ1-3
CASSQTGLRTDTQYF	TGTGCCAGCAGCCAAACCGGACTCCGCACAGATACGCAGTATTTT	-	-	TRBV4-2	TRBJ2-3
CASSYSGGASGNTIYF	TGTGCCAGCAGCTACTCTGGGGGAGCCTCTGGAAACACCATATATTTT	-	-	TRBV6-5	TRBJ1-3
CASSFGNNYGYTF	TGTGCCAGCAGCTTTGGGAATAACTATGGCTACACCTTC	-	-	TRBV11-2	TRBJ1-2
CASSQGGRGNEQFF	TGTGCCAGCAGCCAAGGAGGGCGGGGTAATGAGCAGTTCTTC	-	-	TRBV14	TRBJ2-1
CASSLDNSPYYEQYF	TGTGCCAGCAGCTTGGACAATTCACCTTACTACGAGCAGTACTTC	-	-	TRBV5-4	TRBJ2-7
CASSLSRTRNTGELFF	TGTGCCAGCAGCCTCTCCCGGACTAGGAACACCGGGGAGCTGTTTTTT	-	TRBD2	TRBV5-8	TRBJ2-2
CASSPLVATNEKLFF	TGCGCCAGCAGCCCCCTAGTTGCAACTAATGAAAAACTGTTTTTT	-	-	TRBV5-1	TRBJ1-4
CASSFGDGATQYF	TGTGCCAGCAGCTTTGGGGACGGAGCGACCCAGTACTTC	-	-	TRBV9	TRBJ2-5
CASSPGQGGTQPQHF	TGTGCCAGCAGCCCAGGACAGGGAGGTACTCAGCCCCAGCATTTT	-	TRBD1	TRBV9	TRBJ1-5
CASSLGTSGNTDTQYF	TGCGCCAGCAGCCTCGGGACTAGCGGGAACACAGATACGCAGTATTTT	-	TRBD2	TRBV5-1	TRBJ2-3
CASSEGRVTYEQYF	TGTGCCAGCAGTGAAGGTAGGGTGACCTACGAGCAGTACTTC	-	-	TRBV6-1	TRBJ2-7
CASSPSTVRTEAFF	TGTGCCAGCAGCCCATCCACGGTTCGGACTGAAGCTTTCTTT	-	-	TRBV5-4	TRBJ1-1
CASSEDGDTQYF	TGCGCCAGCAGTGAGGATGGCGATACGCAGTATTTT	-	-	TRBV10-2	TRBJ2-3
CASSPMGTEYTF	TGTGCCAGCAGCCCAATGGGGACGGAGTACACCTTC	-	-	TRBV27	TRBJ1-2
CASSPSGRVDNEQFF	TGCGCCAGCAGCCCTAGCGGGAGGGTGGACAATGAGCAGTTCTTC	-	TRBD2	TRBV5-1	TRBJ2-1
CASSPLDRTYEQYF	TGTGCCAGCTCACCACTGGACAGGACCTACGAGCAGTACTTC	-	TRBD1	TRBV18	TRBJ2-7
CASSFGSGTGGVYEQYF	TGTGCCAGCAGCTTTGGTTCCGGGACAGGGGGGGTCTACGAGCAGTACTTC	-	TRBD1	TRBV7-8	TRBJ2-7
CASSEGPGTSTYNEQFF	TGTGCCAGCAGTGAGGGGCCCGGGACTAGCACCTACAATGAGCAGTTCTTC	-	TRBD2	TRBV6-4	TRBJ2-1
CASSAGLVTDTQYF	TGTGCCAGCAGCGCGGGACTAGTCACAGATACGCAGTATTTT	-	TRBD2	TRBV7-2	TRBJ2-3
CASSSTGGQPQHF	TGTGCCAGCAGTTCGACAGGGGGACAGCCCCAGCATTTT	-	TRBD1	TRBV7-9	TRBJ1-5
CASSERSGTDTQYF	TGTGCCAGCAGCGAGAGGTCTGGCACAGATACGCAGTATTTT	-	-	TRBV6-1	TRBJ2-3
CASNGTPRQPQHF	TGTGCCAGTAACGGGACCCCGAGGCAGCCCCAGCATTTT	-	-	TRBV19	TRBJ1-5
CASSPSENGGASGELFF	TGTGCCAGCAGCCCGAGTGAAAACGGGGGGGCCTCCGGGGAGCTGTTTTTT	-	TRBD2	TRBV9	TRBJ2-2
CASSYSGGETQYF	TGTGCCAGCAGTTACTCGGGGGGCGAGACCCAGTACTTC	-	-	TRBV6-5	TRBJ2-5
CASSGRGPGETQYF	TGTGCCAGTAGTGGTAGGGGGCCGGGGGAGACCCAGTACTTC	-	TRBD1	TRBV19	TRBJ2-5
CASSAGGNYGYTF	TGTGCCAGCAGTGCAGGGGGGAACTATGGCTACACCTTC	-	TRBD1	TRBV6-5	TRBJ1-2
CASQSQYTQYF	TGTGCCAGCCAATCCCAATATACGCAGTATTTT	-	-	TRBV6-5	TRBJ2-3
CASSLELAAYNEQFF	TGTGCCAGCAGCTTGGAACTAGCGGCCTACAATGAGCAGTTCTTC	-	TRBD2	TRBV5-4	TRBJ2-1
CATSNRPMGEQYF	TGTGCCACCAGCAACCGACCCATGGGGGAGCAGTACTTC	-	-	TRBV15	TRBJ2-7
CASSLVRLSYEQYF	TGTGCCAGCAGCTTAGTGAGACTGTCCTACGAGCAGTACTTC	-	-	TRBV11-3	TRBJ2-7
CASSSGGVGNIQYF	TGTGCCAGCAGTAGTGGAGGGGTTGGTAACATTCAGTACTTC	once	-	TRBV2	TRBJ2-4
CASSSRQLHGYTF	TGTGCCAGCAGTTCCCGACAACTTCATGGCTACACCTTC	-	-	TRBV6-5	TRBJ1-2
CASSLSSGRGETQYF	TGTGCCAGCAGCTTATCTAGCGGGAGAGGAGAGACCCAGTACTTC	-	TRBD2	TRBV11-3	TRBJ2-5
CSVRGQGDWETQYF	TGCAGCGTCAGGGGACAGGGGGATTGGGAGACCCAGTACTTC	-	TRBD1	TRBV29-1	TRBJ2-5
CASSSGTSGSSRTDTQYF	TGCGCCAGCAGCTCGGGGACTAGCGGCTCCTCCCGCACAGATACGCAGTATTTT	-	TRBD2	TRBV5-1	TRBJ2-3
CASSLAPGGDYGYTF	TGCGCCAGCAGCTTGGCCCCAGGGGGCGACTATGGCTACACCTTC	-	TRBD1	TRBV5-1	TRBJ1-2
CASSLDGLSNEQFF	TGTGCCAGCAGCTTAGATGGGCTATCCAATGAGCAGTTCTTC	-	-	TRBV11-3	TRBJ2-1
CASTLGQGNYGYTF	TGTGCCAGCACCTTAGGACAGGGGAACTATGGCTACACCTTC	-	TRBD1	TRBV5-6	TRBJ1-2
CASSKPIVLGPHNEKLFF	TGTGCCAGCAGCAAACCAATAGTCCTGGGACCTCACAATGAAAAACTGTTTTTT	-	-	TRBV21-1	TRBJ1-4